The 29 T cell receptor beta chains below all came from one sample that was sequenced in a study of T cells in Graves' hyperthyroidism and ophthalmopathy. RNA transcripts served as the template for amplifying TCR beta CDR3 regions. Researchers ran a first-round RT-PCR on the TCR CDR3 using the HTBI primer set. MiXCR was run by TCRdb on the multiplex PCR reads, yielding one entry per CDR3 protein. The sample records nearly 750,000 distinct CDR3 sequences, roughly 32% being singletons. The sequenced sample was blood. Receptors were obtained from a woman in her thirties or forties with Graves' hyperthyroidism.

With regard to this clonotype: Being one base from a much bigger clone, this may be a read error. The missing conserved phenylalanine or tryptophan at the end of this CDR3 makes a read error likely. The CDR3 spells CASSGRGPYGYTL. CDR3 bases: TGTGCCAGCAGCGGGAGGGGCCCCTATGGCTACACCCTC. The chain couples TRBV7-6 to TRBJ1-2, with D possibly being TRBD1 (5 bases). Germline assignment: CDR1 SGHVS and CDR2 FNYEAQ. The V end lost 5 bases, the J end lost 4 bases, and 11 bases lay between the germline ends. CDR3 size: 13 residues.

The rearrangement joins TRBV11-2 to TRBJ1-3, with a weak D call TRBD1 (5 bases). Germline CDR1 reads SGHAT; CDR2 reads FQNNGV. With 5 bases removed from V and 2 bases from J, the gap between germline ends came to 25 bases. The CDR3 runs to 19 residues. CDR3 bases: TGTGCCAGCAGCGTTACGGGACGCCCGTCAAAGGGCGCTGGAAACACCATATATTTT. Translation: CASSVTGRPSKGAGNTIYF.

The sample holds a few counts of this clonotype. V usage is TRBV5-1 and J usage is TRBJ2-7, with a weak D call TRBD1 (5 bases). V was shortened by 0 bases and J by 0 bases, with 10 bases between the two germline ends. The CDR3 covers 15 residues. Germline loops: CDR1 SGHRS, CDR2 YFSETQ. The CDR3 DNA reads as TGCGCCAGCAGCTTGGTGGCAGACAGCTCCTACGAGCAGTACTTC. The encoded protein is CASSLVADSSYEQYF. The full variable domain, with the rest looked up from reference TRBV5-1 and TRBJ2-7, is KAGVTQTPRYLIKTRGQQVTLSCSPISGHRSVSWYQQTPGQGLQFLFEYFSETQRNKGNFPGRFSGRQFSNSRSEMNVSTLELGDSALYLCASSLVADSSYEQYFGPGTRLTVT.

This clonotype has more than one count but fewer than ten. V and J are TRBV4-3 and TRBJ1-4; D is uncertain. Trimming shortened V by 0 bases and J by 5 bases, and 7 bases separated the two germline ends. Germline V gives CDR1 LGHNA, CDR2 YSLEER. The CDR3 consists of 14 residues. The CDR3, as DNA: TGCGCCAGCAGCCAAGATGGAGGGAATGAAAAACTGTTTTTT. It codes for CASSQDGGNEKLFF.

The chain employs TRBV29-1 and TRBJ1-1; D is unresolved. V shed 1 base and J shed 3 bases, with 6 bases lying between them. Germline CDR1 and CDR2: SQVTM and ANQGSEA. The CDR3 length is 12 residues. The CDR3 nucleotides are TGCAGCGTTGAAGTGGGGTACACTGAAGCTTTCTTT. Protein sequence: CSVEVGYTEAFF. The full variable domain, completed using reference TRBV29-1 and TRBJ1-1, is SAVISQKPSRDICQRGTSLTIQCQVDSQVTMMFWYRQQPGQSLTLIATANQGSEATYESGFVIDKFPISRPNLTFSTLTVSNMSPEDSSIYLCSVEVGYTEAFFGQGTRLTVV.

This clonotype has a count of ten or more. The chain uses TRBV24-1 and TRBJ1-1; D perhaps matches TRBD1 (5 bases). This CDR3 comprises 14 residues. The germline V gene encodes CDR1 KGHDR and CDR2 SFDVKD. The ends were cut back, 5 bases at V and 2 bases at J, with 11 bases in the middle. The CDR3 reads CATSGGQTNTEAFF. The CDR3 region has the DNA TGTGCCACCAGTGGCGGACAAACTAACACTGAAGCTTTCTTT.

The chain combines TRBV28 with TRBJ1-1; unclear D gene. V was clipped by 4 bases and J by 2 bases, with 11 bases between them. CDR3 length: 14 residues. The germline V gene encodes CDR1 MDHEN and CDR2 SYDVKM. The CDR3 protein is CASSYGLPNTEAFF. In DNA form, the CDR3 reads TGTGCCAGCAGTTATGGCCTGCCCAACACTGAAGCTTTCTTT.

On this clonotype: Germline is not matched at one junction end, which may reflect a read error. The V call is TRBV10-2, the J call TRBJ1-1, with D unresolved. The CDR3 contains 13 residues. Germline CDR1 WSHSY, CDR2 SAAADI. CDR3 protein: CASSDGLNTEAFF. CDR3 DNA: TGTGCCAGCTCAGACGGACTGAACACTGAAGCTTTCTTT.

With respect to this clonotype: A much larger clone differs by one base, so this may be a read error. The rearrangement uses TRBV2 and TRBJ1-5, with D hard to call. The CDR3 contains 13 residues. V was trimmed by 7 bases and J by 6 bases, leaving 13 bases between them. Per the germline V gene, CDR1 is SNHLY and CDR2 is FYNNEI. The CDR3, as DNA: TGTGCCAGCAAGGGAGACGGTAGTCAGCCCCAGCATTTT. Translation gives CASKGDGSQPQHF.

This chain links TRBV25-1 with TRBJ1-3; maybe TRBD1 (5 bases). V lost 4 bases, J lost 6 bases, and 10 bases lay in between. The germline V gene encodes CDR1 MGHDK and CDR2 SYGVNS. This CDR3 contains 13 residues. The CDR3 protein is CASSGIGVNTIYF. For the CDR3, the DNA is TGTGCCAGCAGTGGAATAGGGGTAAACACCATATATTTT.

This clonotype appeared a few times. The V call is TRBV2, the J call TRBJ2-5; D perhaps matches TRBD1 (7 bases). The CDR3 runs 16 residues. Germline CDR1 SNHLY, CDR2 FYNNEI. Trimming removed 8 bases at V and 2 bases at J, with 21 bases between. This chain's CDR3 is CASVEDPRDSQETQYF. The CDR3 bases are TGTGCCAGCGTTGAAGATCCGCGGGACAGTCAAGAGACCCAGTACTTC.

The J gene is TRBJ1-1, the V gene TRBV5-1, with no clear D. Germline CDR1 reads SGHRS; CDR2 reads YFSETQ. This CDR3 comprises 13 residues. With 4 bases removed from V and 3 bases from J, the gap between germline ends came to 10 bases. The CDR3 coding sequence is TGCGCCAGCAGCCTGTCGTCGGACACTGAAGCTTTCTTT. Translating it yields CASSLSSDTEAFF.

At least ten counts were recorded for this clonotype. The rearrangement joins TRBV11-1 to TRBJ1-6; D is unresolved. The CDR3 has 13 residues. Germline lookup yields CDR1 SGHAT and CDR2 FQDESV (reference sequence). V was trimmed by 5 bases and J by 8 bases, leaving 10 bases between them. CDR3 sequence: CASSPGYYSPLHF. For the CDR3, the DNA is TGTGCCAGCAGCCCCGGTTACTATTCACCCCTCCACTTT.

This clonotype was recorded a few times. This rearrangement joins TRBV19 to TRBJ1-2; 7 positions match TRBD1. The length of the CDR3 is 13 residues. Germline CDR1 is LNHDA and CDR2 is SQIVND (reference sequence). J lost 8 bases, V lost 9 bases, and 12 bases had no gene match. The CDR3, as DNA: TGTGCCAGCTCAGAAGGGACAGTCTTGGGCTACACCTTC. This gives the protein CASSEGTVLGYTF.

This clonotype occurred a few times. The genes are TRBV12-3 or TRBV12-4 and TRBJ1-2; D is unresolved. Trimming took off 5 bases at V and 2 bases at J, with 18 bases between the two ends. The CDR3 extends over 16 amino acids. The CDR3 coding sequence is TGTGCCAGCAGTCCGGTCATGGCCGGATCAAACTATGGCTACACCTTC. Encoded protein: CASSPVMAGSNYGYTF.

This clonotype was observed many times. CDR3: CASRRQGSGYTF. The CDR3 DNA sequence: TGTGCCAGCAGAAGACAGGGTAGCGGCTACACCTTC. This chain links TRBV6-5 with TRBJ1-2, with TRBD1 matching over 7 bases. V dropped 6 bases and J dropped 8; count of bases not matched to a gene: 6. The CDR3 runs to 12 residues. Germline V lookup: CDR1 MNHEY, CDR2 SVGAGI.

This clonotype occurred once. A single base separates this from a much larger clone, so it may be a read error. The rearrangement uses TRBV20-1 and TRBJ2-7; either TRBD1 or TRBD2 may supply D (5 bases each). This CDR3 spans 15 amino acids. Germline loops: CDR1 DFQATT, CDR2 SNEGSKA (reference sequence). V dropped 6 bases and J dropped 7 bases, with 25 bases sitting between them. The CDR3 bases are TGCAGTGCCCCCGACTCCGGGGCTAGCTTGAGTGAGCAGTACTTC. Amino acid sequence: CSAPDSGASLSEQYF.

There are a few counts of this clonotype. DNA of the CDR3: TGTGCCAGCAGTGAAGGAGCTAGCGGGGTCTACGAGCAGTACTTC. This sequence encodes CASSEGASGVYEQYF. The chain joins TRBV6-1 to TRBJ2-7, with 9 bases aligning to TRBD2. This CDR3 comprises 15 residues. The V and J ends lost 1 base and 3 bases, in that order; junction bases with no gene match: 4. Germline CDR1 is MNHNS and CDR2 is SASEGT.

The count of this clonotype is one. A read error may be the cause here, since a much bigger clone is one base away. The rearrangement links TRBV29-1 to TRBJ2-5; 10 nucleotides agree with TRBD2. Germline V lookup: CDR1 SQVTM, CDR2 ANQGSEA. The CDR3 covers 17 residues. In DNA form, the CDR3 reads TGCAGCGCCAGATTCACCCAAGCGGGAGGGCCGATCGAGACCCAGTGCTTC. It encodes CSARFTQAGGPIETQCF.

In this sample, this clonotype turned up once. A junction boundary mismatches the germline segment, possibly from a read error. The CDR3 loop reads CAGSYSGTAVNYGYTF. Written as DNA, the CDR3 is TGTGCCGGCAGTTACTCCGGGACAGCAGTTAACTATGGCTACACCTTC. V and J are TRBV6-6 and TRBJ1-2; 7 bases are a match to TRBD1. The CDR3 covers 16 residues. Germline V gene data show CDR1 as MNHNY and CDR2 as SVGAGI (reference sequence).

The V and J genes are TRBV2 and TRBJ1-1; D not resolved. Germline CDR1 is SNHLY and CDR2 is FYNNEI. The CDR3 extends over 20 amino acids. V was cut by 6 bases and J by 1 base, with 30 bases left in between. The CDR3 sequence: CASSGGGGLTLVGGNTEAFF. The CDR3 DNA follows: TGTGCCAGCAGCGGAGGCGGAGGGCTGACTCTGGTAGGTGGGAACACTGAAGCTTTCTTT.

This clonotype has at least ten counts. The rearrangement uses TRBV10-2 and TRBJ2-5; 16 positions match TRBD2. Germline lookup yields CDR1 WSHSY and CDR2 SAAADI. The CDR3 spans 15 residues. V lost 6 bases, J lost 5 bases, and 3 bases stayed unmatched. The CDR3 DNA reads as TGCGCCAGCAGGGGGGGACTAGCGGGAGGGGAGACCCAGTACTTC. Its translation: CASRGGLAGGETQYF.

The genes are TRBV7-3 and TRBJ1-1, with TRBD1 matching 7 bases. J was trimmed by 5 bases and V by 6 bases; bases with no gene match: 6. Germline lookup yields CDR1 SGHTA and CDR2 FQGTGA. The CDR3 is made up of 13 amino acids. The CDR3 loop reads CASSKTGVTEAFF. In nucleotides, the CDR3 is TGTGCCAGCAGTAAAACAGGGGTTACTGAAGCTTTCTTT.

The V call is TRBV4-1, the J call TRBJ1-6; the D gene is possibly TRBD1 (6 bases). Germline V CDR1 and CDR2: MGHRA, YSYEKL. V shed 3 bases and J shed 9 bases, with 21 bases lying between them. The CDR3 loop spans 17 amino acids. CDR3 DNA: TGCGCCAGCAGCCAGGCGCAAGGGGGAGAGATTATTTCACCCCTCCACTTT. It yields the protein CASSQAQGGEIISPLHF.

As regards this clonotype: A much larger clone lies a single base off, so this may be a read error. The CDR3 does not end in the conserved phenylalanine or tryptophan, so this is likely a read error. This chain joins TRBV25-1 and TRBJ1-2, with D perhaps TRBD1 (6 bases). The CDR3 has 15 amino acids. V was shortened by 4 bases and J by 3 bases, with 15 bases between the two germline ends. Per the germline V gene, CDR1 is MGHDK and CDR2 is SYGVNS. The CDR3 sequence: CASSGTGRRDYGYTL. The CDR3 region has the DNA TGTGCCAGCAGTGGTACAGGGCGCCGGGACTATGGCTACACCCTC.

Points on this clonotype: At one end the junction does not follow the germline gene, possibly because of a read error. The rearrangement joins TRBV2 to TRBJ1-3, with D hard to call. The CDR3 is 13 residues long. Germline V lookup: CDR1 SNHLY, CDR2 FYNNEI. As DNA, the CDR3 is TGTGCCAGCAAAGGACTCTCTGGAAGCACCATATATTTT. This sequence encodes CASKGLSGSTIYF.

The V call is TRBV18, the J call TRBJ1-2; D call uncertain. The CDR3 covers 15 residues. Trimming cost V 0 bases and J 8 bases, with 16 bases left between them. From germline, CDR1 is KGHSH and CDR2 LQKENI. The CDR3 reads CASSPPNADPGGYTF. DNA of the CDR3: TGTGCCAGCTCACCACCGAACGCAGATCCAGGCGGCTACACCTTC.

At least ten counts were recorded for this clonotype. The CDR3 DNA reads TGTGCCAGCAGCCCGGAGACAGGGAGAGGGGAGGGCTACACCTTC. It yields the protein CASSPETGRGEGYTF. The rearrangement joins TRBV7-2 to TRBJ1-2; 7 nucleotides line up with TRBD1. The CDR3 is made up of 15 amino acids. The V gene end was trimmed by 5 bases and the J gene end by 8 bases; junction bases not matched to a gene: 14. The germline V gene has CDR1 SGHTA and CDR2 FQGNSA.

In its sample, this clonotype was seen a few times. The V and J genes are TRBV27 and TRBJ2-7; tentative D call: TRBD1 (7 bases). The V gene's germline CDR1 is MNHEY and CDR2 SMNVEV (reference sequence). The CDR3 covers 16 residues. The germline V and J ends were trimmed by 6 bases and 2 bases, with 20 bases remaining between them. CDR3 DNA: TGTGCCAGCAGCTGGGACTGGGCAGGGGGGCCCTACGAGCAGTACTTC. It specifies CASSWDWAGGPYEQYF.